These 16 T cell receptor beta chains came from one sample sequenced in a study of blood T cell repertoires in COVID-19. The table came from immunoSEQ multiplex PCR; TCRdb's copy has only in-frame clones and leaves some out. Counted here are 200,000 to 250,000 clones, 82% occurring once; the ten biggest clones make up approximately 5%. The sequenced sample was peripheral blood. The receptors were sampled from a woman aged 70-85 years with COVID-19, enrolled during active disease.

The chain carries TRBV7-2 and TRBJ2-1; D not resolved. This CDR3 contains 18 residues. Per germline, CDR1 SGHTA and CDR2 FQGNSA. The V and J ends lost 1 base and 0 bases respectively, with 16 bases between them. The CDR3 DNA follows: TGTGCCAGCAGCTTAGACTGGGTAGCCCGGAGCTCCTACAATGAGCAGTTCTTC. It is translated as CASSLDWVARSSYNEQFF. Variable domain in full (rest from reference TRBV7-2 and TRBJ2-1): GAGVSQSPSNKVTEKGKDVELRCDPISGHTALYWYRQSLGQGLEFLIYFQGNSAPDKSGLPSDRFSAERTGGSVSTLTIQRTQQEDSAVYLCASSLDWVARSSYNEQFFGPGTRLTVL.

The chain couples TRBV9 to TRBJ1-1, with 8 bases lining up with TRBD1. Germline CDR1 and CDR2: SGDLS and YYNGEE. This CDR3 is built from 15 residues. Losses at the gene ends were 3 bases for V and 4 bases for J; bases not matched to a gene: 8. For the CDR3, the DNA is TGTGCCAGCAGCGGACAGGGGACTACGGTCACTGAAGCTTTCTTT. Amino acid sequence: CASSGQGTTVTEAFF.

The chain links TRBV27 to TRBJ2-7, with TRBD1 matching 8 bases. The CDR3 is 15 residues long. After removal of 5 bases from V and 0 bases from J, the junction contained 6 bases not matched to a gene. Germline V gene sequence: CDR1 MNHEY, CDR2 SMNVEV (reference sequence). The CDR3 region has the DNA TGTGCCAGCAGTATAAACAGGGGGAGCTCCTACGAGCAGTACTTC. Protein sequence: CASSINRGSSYEQYF.

The V call is TRBV5-4, the J call TRBJ2-2; 7 bases line up with TRBD1. After removal of 3 bases from V and 0 bases from J, the junction contained 5 bases not matched to a gene. Germline assignment: CDR1 SGHNT and CDR2 YYREEE (reference sequence). CDR3 length: 16 amino acids. CDR3 sequence (DNA): TGTGCCAGCAGCTCAATCCAGGGGGCGAACACCGGGGAGCTGTTTTTT. Protein: CASSSIQGANTGELFF.

This clone came up once. The CDR3 region has the DNA TGTGCCAGTCGGGACTTAAATCAGCCCCAGCATTTT. Its protein product is CASRDLNQPQHF. This chain links TRBV28 with TRBJ1-5, with a possible D match to TRBD1 (5 bases). Trimming pared 9 bases from V and 4 bases from J, leaving 10 bases between. CDR1 MDHEN and CDR2 SYDVKM come from the germline V gene. This CDR3 spans 12 amino acids.

To note about this clone: This specimen includes other DNA sequences encoding the same CDR3. This rearrangement joins TRBV13 to TRBJ1-5; D possibly corresponds to TRBD1 (5 bases). Germline loops: CDR1 PRHDT, CDR2 FYEKMQ (reference sequence). V dropped 0 bases and J dropped 7 bases, with 13 bases sitting between them. CDR3 length: 15 amino acids. In nucleotides, the CDR3 is TGTGCCAGCAGCTTAGGAGGGCTCGGGGGGCAGCCCCAGCATTTT. Its protein is CASSLGGLGGQPQHF.

The chain has TRBV21-1 and TRBJ2-1; TRBD2, the table's D call, lacks a check against the DNA. TRBV21-1 is recorded as a pseudogene. The CDR3 consists of 14 residues. DNA of the CDR3: TGTGCCAGCCTAAGTCTGAGGTACAACAATGAGCAGTTCTTC. Its protein is CASLSLRYNNEQFF.

The rearrangement links TRBV7-8 to TRBJ1-1; maybe TRBD1 (5 bases). CDR1 is SGHVS and CDR2 is FQNEAQ in the germline V gene. V lost 1 base and J 0 bases, leaving 12 bases between the germline ends. CDR3 length equals 16 residues. CDR3 protein: CASSLDGALMNTEAFF. In DNA, the CDR3 is TGTGCCAGCAGCTTAGATGGGGCTCTCATGAACACTGAAGCTTTCTTT.

The chain employs TRBV5-1 and TRBJ2-1, with 7 bases matching TRBD2. CDR1 is SGHRS and CDR2 is YFSETQ in the germline V gene. Trimming at V came to 3 bases and at J to 6 bases, leaving 9 bases not matched to a gene. The CDR3 length is 15 residues. In nucleotides, the CDR3 is TGCGCCAGCAGCTATACTAGCGCCCCCACCAATGAGCAGTTCTTC. This codes for CASSYTSAPTNEQFF.

The V and J genes are TRBV5-1 and TRBJ2-7; no firm D call. The CDR3 totals 13 residues. The V and J ends lost 5 bases and 0 bases respectively, with 9 bases between them. Germline V gene data show CDR1 as SGHRS and CDR2 as YFSETQ. The CDR3 region is CASSYLSSYEQYF. The DNA for the CDR3 is TGCGCCAGCAGTTACCTGAGCTCCTACGAGCAGTACTTC.

The V and J genes are TRBV19 and TRBJ2-6; D might be TRBD1 (6 bases). CDR1 and CDR2 from the germline V gene are LNHDA and SQIVND (reference sequence). The CDR3 runs 16 residues. V was trimmed by 4 bases and J by 4 bases, leaving 14 bases between them. This CDR3 is CASSRGREAGANVLTF. CDR3 coding DNA: TGTGCCAGTAGTAGGGGGCGCGAGGCCGGGGCCAACGTCCTGACTTTC.

This rearrangement joins TRBV4-1 to TRBJ2-5; D perhaps matches TRBD1 (6 bases). V dropped 4 bases and J dropped 5 bases, with 11 bases sitting between them. This CDR3 has 13 amino acids. Germline-derived CDR1 and CDR2 are MGHRA and YSYEKL. The CDR3 DNA follows: TGCGCCAGCAGCCCAGGGGATACCGAGACCCAGTACTTC. This codes for CASSPGDTETQYF.

The V and J genes are TRBV28 and TRBJ2-5; D gene unclear. The V gene lost 8 bases and the J gene lost 2 bases, with 30 bases spanning the gap. The CDR3 contains 19 residues. Germline CDR1 MDHEN, CDR2 SYDVKM. The CDR3 coding sequence is TGTGCCAGCCTTACTCGAACTCCCTACGCGGCCTCCAAGCAAGAGACCCAGTACTTC. Amino acid sequence: CASLTRTPYAASKQETQYF.

The genes are TRBV10-3 and TRBJ1-2, with 11 bases fitting TRBD1. The length of the CDR3 is 15 residues. The germline V gene has CDR1 ENHRY and CDR2 SYGVKD. V was clipped by 4 bases and J by 2 bases; unmatched bases: 3. CDR3 coding DNA: TGTGCCATCAGTGCGGGGACAGGGGGGAACTATGGCTACACCTTC. The encoded protein is CAISAGTGGNYGYTF.

This chain uses TRBV4-2 with TRBJ2-1; D uncertain. The V gene's germline CDR1 is LGHNA and CDR2 YNFKEQ. The CDR3 is 15 amino acids. Trimming shortened V by 1 base and J by 3 bases, and 10 bases separated the two germline ends. The CDR3: CASSQGEAGYNEQFF. The CDR3 DNA reads as TGTGCCAGCAGCCAAGGAGAGGCTGGCTACAATGAGCAGTTCTTC.

This clone has just one count. The V gene is TRBV7-8, the J gene TRBJ2-7; TRBD2 matches at 12 bases. V was clipped by 2 bases and J by 0 bases; unmatched bases: 5. CDR1 is SGHVS, CDR2 FQNEAQ, per germline. The CDR3 spans 17 residues. Here the CDR3 DNA reads TGTGCCAGCAGCTTACGGACTAGCGGGACTAGCTCCTACGAGCAGTACTTC. Its protein is CASSLRTSGTSSYEQYF.